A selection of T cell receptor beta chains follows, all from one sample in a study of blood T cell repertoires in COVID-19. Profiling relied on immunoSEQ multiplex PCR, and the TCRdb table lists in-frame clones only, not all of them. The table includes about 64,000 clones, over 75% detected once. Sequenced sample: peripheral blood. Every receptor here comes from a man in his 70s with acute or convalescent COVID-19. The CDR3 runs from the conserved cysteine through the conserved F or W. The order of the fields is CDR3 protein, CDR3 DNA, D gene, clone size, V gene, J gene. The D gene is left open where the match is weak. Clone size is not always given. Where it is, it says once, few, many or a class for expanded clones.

CASSLDQARRETQYF,TGTGCCAGCAGCTTGGACCAAGCTCGGAGGGAGACCCAGTACTTC,-,-,TRBV5-4,TRBJ2-5
CASSPTGGNTEAFF,TGCGCCAGCAGCCCTACAGGGGGGAACACTGAAGCTTTCTTT,TRBD1,-,TRBV4-1,TRBJ1-1
CATSRSTRNFQAFF,TGTGCCACCAGCAGATCCACGCGGAACTTTCAAGCTTTCTTT,-,-,TRBV15,TRBJ1-1
CASSLKAGINQPQHF,TGTGCCAGCAGTTTAAAGGCAGGGATCAATCAGCCCCAGCATTTT,-,-,TRBV28,TRBJ1-5
CASRQDSDPEYF,TGTGCCAGCAGACAAGACTCCGATCCGGAGTACTTC,-,-,TRBV3-1/TRBV3-2,TRBJ2-5
CASTPSGSKETQYF,TGTGCCAGCACCCCTAGCGGATCAAAAGAGACCCAGTACTTC,TRBD2,-,TRBV3-1/TRBV3-2,TRBJ2-5
CASSKGQGDSPLHF,TGTGCCTCTAGTAAGGGACAGGGCGATTCACCCCTCCACTTT,TRBD1,-,TRBV19,TRBJ1-6
CASRLNSGGELFF,TGTGCCAGCAGGTTAAACAGCGGTGGTGAGCTGTTTTTT,-,-,TRBV6-5,TRBJ2-2
CASSLTERRNTGELFF,TGCGCCAGCAGCTTGACGGAAAGGAGGAACACCGGGGAGCTGTTTTTT,-,-,TRBV5-1,TRBJ2-2
CASSIASGGAGAYNEQFF,TGTGCCAGTAGTATTGCTAGCGGGGGGGCCGGGGCCTACAATGAGCAGTTCTTC,TRBD2,-,TRBV19,TRBJ2-1
CASSPLTAGVGNTEAFF,TGTGCCAGCTCACCCCTGACCGCGGGGGTCGGGAACACTGAAGCTTTCTTT,-,-,TRBV18,TRBJ1-1
CASRLPSQGSTEAFF,TGTGCCAGCAGACTACCATCACAGGGCAGCACTGAAGCTTTCTTT,-,-,TRBV28,TRBJ1-1
CASSYSFVPGFYEQYF,TGTGCCAGCAGTTACTCGTTTGTTCCAGGGTTCTACGAGCAGTACTTC,-,few,TRBV6-5,TRBJ2-7
CASTERGRGFYNEQFF,TGTGCCAGCACCGAAAGGGGGAGGGGCTTCTACAATGAGCAGTTCTTC,-,-,TRBV28,TRBJ2-1
CATGWGRHEKLFF,TGTGCCACAGGCTGGGGGCGTCACGAAAAACTGTTTTTT,-,-,TRBV19,TRBJ1-4
CAWTRDRHGNTIYF,TGTGCCTGGACCCGGGACAGGCATGGAAACACCATATATTTT,TRBD1,-,TRBV30,TRBJ1-3
CASSYLTGGTGELFF,TGTGCCAGCAGTTACTTGACAGGGGGGACCGGGGAGCTGTTTTTT,TRBD1,-,TRBV6-5,TRBJ2-2
CASSPGGNQPQHF,TGTGCCAGTAGCCCGGGGGGCAATCAGCCCCAGCATTTT,-,-,TRBV19,TRBJ1-5
CASTRSQRGEQFF,TGTGCCAGCACCAGGTCACAACGGGGGGAGCAGTTCTTC,-,-,TRBV7-2,TRBJ2-1
CASSKPGTASQETQYF,TGTGCCAGCAGTAAACCCGGGACAGCCAGCCAAGAGACCCAGTACTTC,TRBD1,-,TRBV28,TRBJ2-5
CASSKQGSSYNEQFF,TGTGCCAGCAGTAAACAGGGAAGCTCCTACAATGAGCAGTTCTTC,-,-,TRBV27,TRBJ2-1
CASSYTSYGQGNTEAFF,TGTGCCAGCAGTTACACGAGCTACGGACAGGGCAACACTGAAGCTTTCTTT,TRBD1,-,TRBV6-2/TRBV6-3,TRBJ1-1
CASSLTATYGYTF,TGTGCCAGCAGCTTGACAGCCACCTATGGCTACACCTTC,-,-,TRBV5-4,TRBJ1-2
CSVSGGADTQYF,TGCAGCGTTTCGGGGGGGGCAGATACGCAGTATTTT,TRBD2,-,TRBV29-1,TRBJ2-3
CASSSGQTYNSPLHF,TGTGCCAGCAGCTCGGGACAGACATATAATTCACCCCTCCACTTT,TRBD1,-,TRBV5-5,TRBJ1-6
CASSLDSFSYEQYF,TGCGCCAGCAGCCTCGACAGTTTTTCCTACGAGCAGTACTTC,-,-,TRBV5-1,TRBJ2-7
CASSFSLKGAIYGYTF,TGTGCCAGCTCATTCTCGCTTAAAGGGGCGATCTATGGCTACACCTTC,-,-,TRBV18,TRBJ1-2
CASSLVLQGETQYF,TGCGCCAGCAGCTTGGTTCTCCAGGGGGAGACCCAGTACTTC,-,-,TRBV5-1,TRBJ2-5
CSASSTGYYGYTF,TGCAGCGCATCCTCGACAGGGTACTATGGCTACACCTTC,TRBD1,-,TRBV29-1,TRBJ1-2
CATGRSNQETQYF,TGTGCCACTGGTCGGTCCAACCAAGAGACCCAGTACTTC,-,few,TRBV15,TRBJ2-5
CASSLLDRGGETQYF,TGTGCCAGCTCTCTGCTCGACAGGGGAGGGGAGACCCAGTACTTC,-,-,TRBV18,TRBJ2-5
CASSSREGGGQYF,TGTGCCAGCAGCTCCCGGGAGGGGGGGGGCCAGTACTTC,TRBD2,-,TRBV11-1,TRBJ2-5
CASSLKERGASGDTQYF,TGTGCCAGCAGCTTGAAGGAGCGGGGGGCCTCGGGAGATACGCAGTATTTT,TRBD2,-,TRBV5-4,TRBJ2-3
CASSLGGATEAFF,TGTGCCAGCAGCCTCGGGGGGGCGACTGAAGCTTTCTTT,-,-,TRBV3-1/TRBV3-2,TRBJ1-1
CASSQGRSLWTEAFF,TGCGCCAGCAGCCAAGGTAGAAGCCTATGGACTGAAGCTTTCTTT,-,-,TRBV4-3,TRBJ1-1
CAWTGTGAGKEKLFF,TGTGCCTGGACCGGGACAGGGGCTGGGAAGGAAAAACTGTTTTTT,TRBD1,once,TRBV30,TRBJ1-4
CASSLLFEQYF,TGTGCCAGCAGCTTGTTATTCGAGCAGTACTTC,-,-,TRBV5-5,TRBJ2-7
CASSINSGGHGYFDGYTF,TGTGCCAGTAGTATTAATTCGGGCGGACATGGGTATTTTGATGGCTACACCTTC,-,-,TRBV19,TRBJ1-2
CASSLQGNSGNTIYF,TGCGCCAGCAGCCTACAGGGAAACTCTGGAAACACCATATATTTT,-,-,TRBV5-1,TRBJ1-3
CASRPGQANEKLFF,TGTGCCAGCAGGCCGGGACAAGCTAATGAAAAACTGTTTTTT,-,-,TRBV2,TRBJ1-4
CASSLPGTGHYGYTF,TGTGCCAGTAGTCTCCCCGGGACAGGGCACTATGGCTACACCTTC,TRBD1,few,TRBV19,TRBJ1-2
CASSGVGTSGNIQYF,TGTGCCAGCAGTGGAGTAGGGACTAGCGGAAACATTCAGTACTTC,TRBD2,once,TRBV25-1,TRBJ2-4
CASSPLGQYNSPLHF,TGTGCCAGCTCACCCCTGGGACAGTATAATTCACCCCTCCACTTT,TRBD1,-,TRBV18,TRBJ1-6
CATSGASGGPSSYNEQFF,TGTGCCACCAGTGGAGCTAGCGGGGGACCTAGCTCCTACAATGAGCAGTTCTTC,TRBD2,-,TRBV24-1,TRBJ2-1
CASAPGTGGNQPQHF,TGTGCTAGTGCCCCCGGGACAGGGGGCAATCAGCCCCAGCATTTT,TRBD1,once,TRBV12-5,TRBJ1-5
CASSLAGRGNTIYF,TGTGCCAGCAGTTTGGCGGGGCGAGGAAACACCATATATTTT,-,once,TRBV27,TRBJ1-3
CASSLSPANYGYTF,TGTGCCAGCAGCTTATCGCCAGCTAACTATGGCTACACCTTC,-,-,TRBV7-2,TRBJ1-2
CASSQRLAGAETGELFF,TGCGCCAGCAGTCAACGACTAGCGGGGGCCGAGACCGGGGAGCTGTTTTTT,TRBD2,-,TRBV23-1,TRBJ2-2
CASSLGVQGHTF,TGTGCCAGCAGCTTAGGGGTACAGGGGCACACCTTC,TRBD1,-,TRBV7-2,TRBJ1-2
CASSQELAGGVETQYF,TGTGCCAGCAGCCAGGAACTAGCGGGGGGGGTAGAGACCCAGTACTTC,TRBD2,-,TRBV3-1/TRBV3-2,TRBJ2-5
CASSAHRASSYNEQFF,TGTGCCAGCAGCGCCCACAGGGCTAGCTCCTACAATGAGCAGTTCTTC,-,-,TRBV6-2/TRBV6-3,TRBJ2-1